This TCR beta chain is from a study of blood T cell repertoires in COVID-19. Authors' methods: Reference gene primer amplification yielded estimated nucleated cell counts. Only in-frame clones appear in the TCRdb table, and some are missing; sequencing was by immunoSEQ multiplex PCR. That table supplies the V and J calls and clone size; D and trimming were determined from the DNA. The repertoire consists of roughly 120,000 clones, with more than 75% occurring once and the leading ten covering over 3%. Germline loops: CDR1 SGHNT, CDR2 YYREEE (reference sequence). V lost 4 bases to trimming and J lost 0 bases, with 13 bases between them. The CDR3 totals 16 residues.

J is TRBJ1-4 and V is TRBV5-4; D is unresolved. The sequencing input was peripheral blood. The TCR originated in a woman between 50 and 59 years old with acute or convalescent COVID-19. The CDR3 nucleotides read TGTGCCAGCAGCCCAGACGGAGTTGCAACTAATGAAAAACTGTTTTTT. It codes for CASSPDGVATNEKLFF.